One sample yielded the 5 T cell receptor beta chains listed below, sequenced in a study of blood T cell repertoires in COVID-19. This table comes from immunoSEQ multiplex PCR, and its TCRdb copy is limited to in-frame clones, with some not included. The sample contains around 200,000 clones, approximately 87% of which appear only once. The source material was peripheral blood. Receptors originate from a woman between 18 and 29 years old who had recovered from COVID-19.

The chain couples TRBV4-3 to TRBJ2-3; 10 bases are shared with TRBD1. Germline assignment: CDR1 LGHNA and CDR2 YSLEER. The CDR3 length is 17 residues. V dropped 2 bases and J dropped 2; count of bases not matched to a gene: 7. In DNA, the CDR3 is TGCGCCAGCAGCCAAACGGGACAGGGGCCCCCCACAGATACGCAGTATTTT. It codes for CASSQTGQGPPTDTQYF.

The chain has TRBV19 and TRBJ1-5; TRBD1 might be the D (6 bases). Germline V gives CDR1 LNHDA, CDR2 SQIVND (reference sequence). Trimming pared 3 bases from V and 7 bases from J, leaving 22 bases between. This CDR3 is built from 17 residues. The DNA of the CDR3 is TGTGCCAGTAGTATCAGGACAGACCCCCAGGTCAACCAGCCCCAGCATTTT. This sequence encodes CASSIRTDPQVNQPQHF.

This clone was detected once. The chain combines TRBV19 with TRBJ2-5; no reliable D call. The length of the CDR3 is 13 residues. The V gene lost 5 bases and the J gene lost 5 bases, with 12 bases spanning the gap. Germline CDR1 is LNHDA and CDR2 is SQIVND (reference sequence). The CDR3 protein is CASSYSSVETQYF. The CDR3 nucleotides read TGTGCCAGTAGTTACTCCTCCGTTGAGACCCAGTACTTC.

The chain combines TRBV14 with TRBJ1-1; tentatively, D is TRBD1 (6 bases). CDR1 and CDR2 from the germline V gene are SGHDN and FVKESK. The V end lost 0 bases, the J end lost 6 bases, and 11 bases lay between the germline ends. The CDR3 consists of 14 residues. CDR3 bases: TGTGCCAGCAGCCAAGATTGGGGGCGTTCTGAAGCTTTCTTT. It specifies CASSQDWGRSEAFF.

This chain joins TRBV6-2 or TRBV6-3 and TRBJ2-3, with 10 nucleotides matching TRBD1. CDR1 and CDR2 (germline): MNHEY, SVGEGT. V lost 3 bases, J lost 4 bases, and 10 bases stayed unmatched. The CDR3 runs to 17 residues. CDR3 residues: CASSYDRRDRGADTQYF. The CDR3 bases are TGTGCCAGCAGTTATGATAGAAGGGACAGGGGCGCAGATACGCAGTATTTT.